The 19 T cell receptor beta chains presented below share a single source sample, sequenced in a study of CD8+ T cells in alopecia areata. Specified treatment: oral pan-JAK inhibitor, 5-10 mg twice daily. RNA was isolated and reverse transcribed to cDNA, the sequencing template. The repertoire was sequenced with immunoSEQ multiplex PCR; TCRdb's copy has only in-frame clones and lacks some. This table has a few hundred thousand clones, approximately 60% appearing once. Specimen: CD4+ T cells sorted from blood, collected around week 54, from a patient treated with tofacitinib. The source is a human donor with alopecia areata.

The chain is built from TRBV9 and TRBJ2-3; maybe TRBD2 (5 bases). Deletions cut 4 bases from V and 4 bases from J, with 7 bases between. Germline assignment: CDR1 SGDLS and CDR2 YYNGEE. The CDR3 loop spans 12 amino acids. This CDR3 is CASSKLADTQYF. In DNA, the CDR3 is TGTGCCAGCAGCAAACTAGCAGATACGCAGTATTTT.

V usage is TRBV7-9 and J usage is TRBJ2-7; no clear D gene. Germline V gene lookup returns CDR1 SEHNR and CDR2 FQNEAQ (reference sequence). V lost 5 bases and J lost 5, with 19 bases in between. The CDR3 covers 15 residues. CDR3 nucleotide sequence: TGTGCCAGCAGCCCCCTGACATTAAACCTTCACGAGCAGTACTTC. Translated, it gives CASSPLTLNLHEQYF. Drawing the rest from reference TRBV7-9 and TRBJ2-7, the complete variable domain is DTGVSQNPRHKITKRGQNVTFRCDPISEHNRLYWYRQTLGQGPEFLTYFQNEAQLEKSRLLSDRFSAERPKGSFSTLEIQRTEQGDSAMYLCASSPLTLNLHEQYFGPGTRLTVT.

CDR3 protein: CASSVRTGNEQFF. The CDR3 DNA follows: TGTGCCAGCAGCGTAAGGACAGGGAATGAGCAGTTCTTC. This chain uses TRBV9 with TRBJ2-1, with 8 bases lining up with TRBD1. CDR1 and CDR2 (germline): SGDLS, YYNGEE. Unmatched junction bases numbered 1, after V lost 1 base and J lost 7 bases. The CDR3 sequence is 13 residues long.

This clone was seen only a few times. The chain employs TRBV7-6 and TRBJ1-3, with TRBD1 matching 8 bases. This CDR3 has 14 residues. V trimming: 5 bases; J trimming: 3 bases; junction bases outside the gene matches: 3. CDR1 is SGHVS and CDR2 is FNYEAQ in the germline V gene. This chain's CDR3 is CASSTTGVGNTIYF. CDR3 nucleotide sequence: TGTGCCAGCAGCACGACAGGGGTTGGAAACACCATATATTTT.

The V call is TRBV2, the J call TRBJ2-7; perhaps TRBD2 as D (5 bases). The CDR3 contains 14 residues. V was trimmed by 3 bases and J by 1 base, leaving 10 bases between them. Germline V CDR1 and CDR2: SNHLY, FYNNEI. The CDR3 sequence: CASSDRRESYEQYF. CDR3 nucleotide sequence: TGTGCCAGCAGTGATAGAAGGGAGTCCTACGAGCAGTACTTC.

V is TRBV27 and J is TRBJ2-2; D is perhaps TRBD2 (6 bases). CDR1 and CDR2 (germline): MNHEY, SMNVEV (reference sequence). V lost 5 bases, J lost 3 bases, and 16 bases lay in between. The CDR3 is made up of 16 amino acids. The chain's CDR3 is CASSLAAGSYTGELFF. The CDR3 region has the DNA TGTGCCAGCAGTCTTGCCGCGGGGTCGTACACCGGGGAGCTGTTTTTT.

The gene calls are TRBV6-5 and TRBJ2-5; D possibly uses TRBD1 or TRBD2 (6 bases each). This CDR3 region has 14 residues. The V gene's germline CDR1 is MNHEY and CDR2 SVGAGI. V was shortened by 3 bases and J by 4 bases, with 12 bases between the two germline ends. Here the CDR3 DNA reads TGTGCCAGCAGTTATACAGGGAGGTCAGAGACCCAGTACTTC. It encodes CASSYTGRSETQYF.

The J gene is TRBJ2-1, the V gene TRBV10-3; 8 nucleotides agree with TRBD1. The CDR3 runs to 14 residues. CDR1 and CDR2 from the germline V gene are ENHRY and SYGVKD. After removal of 10 bases from V and 8 bases from J, the junction contained 13 bases not matched to a gene. This CDR3 reads CASSPDRVSDEQFF. Here the CDR3 DNA reads TGTGCCAGCAGCCCGGACAGGGTGTCCGATGAGCAGTTCTTC.

Note on this clone: The identical CDR3 is also encoded by other nucleotide sequences in the sample. The chain uses TRBV29-1 and TRBJ1-1; a weak D match, TRBD1 (6 bases). This CDR3 contains 16 residues. Germline V gives CDR1 SQVTM, CDR2 ANQGSEA. V dropped 2 bases and J dropped 0 bases, with 16 bases sitting between them. CDR3 loop: CSVENLYRTVNTEAFF. As DNA, the CDR3 is TGCAGCGTTGAAAACCTTTATCGGACAGTGAACACTGAAGCTTTCTTT. The variable domain in full, completed from reference TRBV29-1 and TRBJ1-1, reads SAVISQKPSRDICQRGTSLTIQCQVDSQVTMMFWYRQQPGQSLTLIATANQGSEATYESGFVIDKFPISRPNLTFSTLTVSNMSPEDSSIYLCSVENLYRTVNTEAFFGQGTRLTVV.

The V and J genes are TRBV7-2 and TRBJ2-1, with 10 bases matching TRBD2. Germline V CDR1 and CDR2: SGHTA, FQGNSA. The CDR3 consists of 16 residues. V lost 5 bases, J lost 7 bases, and 11 bases stayed unmatched. The CDR3 region has the DNA TGTGCCAGCAGCCCCAGACTAGCGGGCAAACAAAATGAGCAGTTCTTC. Translating gives CASSPRLAGKQNEQFF.

This clone was observed a handful of times. The CDR3 coding sequence is TGTGCCAGCAGCCCCCACGGGACTGGGCCCAATGAGCAGTTCTTC. This translates into CASSPHGTGPNEQFF. This chain joins TRBV9 and TRBJ2-1; D is possibly TRBD2 (6 bases). CDR1 and CDR2 (germline): SGDLS, YYNGEE. V lost 4 bases and J lost 6, with 17 bases in between. The CDR3 has 15 residues.

This rearrangement joins TRBV29-1 to TRBJ2-6, with TRBD1 matching over 7 bases. The CDR3 spans 18 residues. Trimming cost V 6 bases and J 2 bases; bases outside gene matches: 16. Germline V gene lookup returns CDR1 SQVTM and CDR2 ANQGSEA. CDR3 DNA sequence: TGCAGCGTAAGTCAGGGCCCGACAGGGTCCCCTGGGGCCAACGTCCTGACTTTC. Encoded protein: CSVSQGPTGSPGANVLTF.

V gene TRBV10-3 combines with J gene TRBJ2-7, with TRBD2 matching 7 bases. This CDR3 region has 16 residues. Germline CDR1 and CDR2: ENHRY and SYGVKD. The junction had 9 bases not matched to a gene; V was cut back by 4 bases and J by 0 bases. The CDR3 here is CAISGSGGVGSYEQYF. The CDR3 nucleotides read TGTGCCATCAGTGGGTCGGGAGGCGTGGGCTCCTACGAGCAGTACTTC.

The chain carries TRBV11-2 and TRBJ2-5; D is unresolved. Germline V gene data show CDR1 as SGHAT and CDR2 as FQNNGV. CDR3 size: 13 residues. V shed 3 bases and J shed 3 bases, with 8 bases lying between them. As DNA, the CDR3 is TGTGCCAGCAGCTTCCGACGGGAAGAGACCCAGTACTTC. Protein sequence: CASSFRREETQYF. The full variable domain, its missing parts supplied by reference TRBV11-2 and TRBJ2-5, is EAGVAQSPRYKIIEKRQSVAFWCNPISGHATLYWYQQILGQGPKLLIQFQNNGVVDDSQLPKDRFSAERLKGVDSTLKIQPAKLEDSAVYLCASSFRREETQYFGPGTRLLVL.

This chain uses TRBV30 with TRBJ2-7; tentative D call: TRBD2 (5 bases). The CDR3 totals 13 residues. V was trimmed by 2 bases and J by 2 bases, leaving 10 bases between them. The germline V gene has CDR1 GTSNPN and CDR2 SVGIG (reference sequence). CDR3: CAWSSTGAYEQYF. The CDR3 region has the DNA TGTGCCTGGAGTTCCACCGGGGCCTACGAGCAGTACTTC. The variable domain in full, completed from reference TRBV30 and TRBJ2-7, reads SQTIHQWPATLVQPVGSPLSLECTVEGTSNPNLYWYRQAAGRGLQLLFYSVGIGQISSEVPQNLSASRPQDRQFILSSKKLLLSDSGFYLCAWSSTGAYEQYFGPGTRLTVT.

This chain joins TRBV14 and TRBJ1-2; possible D gene TRBD1, 5 bases. Trimming took off 5 bases at V and 4 bases at J, with 11 bases between the two ends. Germline-derived CDR1 and CDR2 are SGHDN and FVKESK. The CDR3 runs to 13 residues. The CDR3 protein is CASSKARAYGYTF. The CDR3 DNA follows: TGTGCCAGCAGCAAGGCCAGGGCCTATGGCTACACCTTC.

V gene TRBV7-9 combines with J gene TRBJ2-5, with D perhaps given as TRBD1 or TRBD2 (6 bases each). V was pared by 6 bases and J by 5 bases, with 16 bases between. The CDR3 loop spans 14 amino acids. Germline assignment: CDR1 SEHNR and CDR2 FQNEAQ (reference sequence). CDR3 loop: CASSGGTSGETQYF. The CDR3 DNA reads as TGTGCCAGCAGTGGAGGGACATCAGGGGAGACCCAGTACTTC.

The V gene is TRBV6-5, the J gene TRBJ1-1; TRBD1 matches 8 bases. The ends lost 1 base at V and 4 bases at J; junction bases unmatched: 5. Germline CDR1 is MNHEY and CDR2 is SVGAGI. The length of the CDR3 is 15 residues. The DNA of the CDR3 is TGTGCCAGCAGTTACTGGCAGGGGGCTGGCACTGAAGCTTTCTTT. Protein: CASSYWQGAGTEAFF.

This clone was observed a handful of times. The chain combines TRBV10-3 with TRBJ2-1, with TRBD1 matching over 10 bases. The V gene's germline CDR1 is ENHRY and CDR2 SYGVKD. J lost 14 bases, V lost 2 bases, and 3 bases had no gene match. CDR3 length equals 12 residues. The CDR3 DNA follows: TGTGCCATCAGTGAGGGGACAGGGGAGAAGTTCTTC. Protein: CAISEGTGEKFF.